This T cell receptor beta chain stems from a study of T cell responses to AZD1222 COVID-19 vaccine. General study results and limits: The span of vaccine-associated CD4 TCRs extended across spike, with dominance at 160-218 and 743-854. Seropositive at baseline were only a handful of AZD1222 recipients. Clonal diversity was possibly underestimated; the donors were predominantly white British and more often female.

Sequencing used immunoSEQ multiplex PCR; TCRdb keeps in-frame clones, though not all of them. This sample has around 150,000 clones, with around 94% found just once. V was clipped by 5 bases and J by 7 bases; unmatched bases: 9. Germline lookup yields CDR1 MDHEN and CDR2 SYDVKM. The CDR3 is 16 residues long. Analyses pooled second doses at about 4 or about 12 weeks. Remarks on this clone: The target antigen is unknown.

The source is an adult who received the AZD1222 COVID-19 vaccine. V and J are TRBV28 and TRBJ2-1, with 12 bases aligning to TRBD2. This specimen consisted of peripheral blood, obtained 28 days after the second AZD1222 dose. The CDR3 DNA reads TGTGCCAGCAGTAAATCTAGCGGGAGGGCCGAAAATGAGCAGTTCTTC. This gives the protein CASSKSSGRAENEQFF. The full variable domain, in which reference TRBV28 and TRBJ2-1 provide the parts outside the CDR3, is DVKVTQSSRYLVKRTGEKVFLECVQDMDHENMFWYRQDPGLGLRLIYFSYDVKMKEKGDIPEGYSVSREKKERFSLILESASTNQTSMYLCASSKSSGRAENEQFFGPGTRLTVL.